A single T cell receptor beta chain is shown here with its context. Data came from immunoSEQ multiplex PCR; TCRdb stores just in-frame clones and leaves some out. The sample lists some 52,000 clones, around four fifths occurring once. This sample stems from a study of blood T cell repertoires in COVID-19. The CDR3 loop spans 13 amino acids. Germline V gene data show CDR1 as SGHVS and CDR2 as FQNEAQ. V was shortened by 2 bases and J by 6 bases, with 8 bases between the two germline ends. The J gene is TRBJ1-5, the V gene TRBV7-8; TRBD1 is a possible D gene (5 bases). Sequenced input: peripheral blood. This TCR was sampled from a man over 45 with acute or convalescent COVID-19. The CDR3 loop is CASSLQGPQPQHF. Here the CDR3 DNA reads TGTGCCAGCAGCTTACAGGGTCCTCAGCCCCAGCATTTT.